This is a list of T cell receptor beta chains from one sample in a study of response to subunit inactivated influenza vaccine. MiXCR was run by TCRdb on the RT-PCR reads, yielding one entry per CDR3 protein. This table holds some 600,000 distinct CDR3 sequences, roughly 15% found once. The source was PBMCs from blood, collected around 14 days before vaccination. The receptors shown here come from a man aged 50 to 59 who received an inactivated influenza vaccine. CDR3s include the opening cysteine and the closing phenylalanine or tryptophan. Each record gives: CDR3 length, V gene, D gene, J gene, clone size, CDR3 protein, CDR3 DNA. The D gene is left open where the match is weak. Clone size, where shown, is once, few, many, or a class for clones that have expanded.

12	TRBV20-1	NA	TRBJ2-7	NA	CSAEMGNYEQYF	TGCAGTGCCGAGATGGGCAACTACGAGCAGTACTTC
15	TRBV20-1	NA	TRBJ2-1	NA	CSAREGSFAYNEQFF	TGCAGTGCTAGAGAGGGTAGCTTCGCCTACAATGAGCAGTTCTTC
13	TRBV29-1	NA	TRBJ1-1	few	CSVEKGINTEAFF	TGCAGCGTTGAGAAGGGCATTAACACTGAAGCTTTCTTT
15	TRBV7-2	TRBD1	TRBJ2-7	many	CASSLVGQGAVEQYF	TGTGCCAGCAGCTTAGTGGGACAGGGGGCTGTCGAGCAGTACTTC
16	TRBV4-3	NA	TRBJ2-3	few	CASSQRRETSTDTQYF	TGCGCCAGCAGCCAGCGCAGGGAGACTAGCACAGATACGCAGTATTTT
14	TRBV7-7	NA	TRBJ2-1	NA	CASSLSRIENEQFF	TGTGCTAGCAGCTTAAGCAGGATAGAAAATGAGCAGTTCTTC
14	TRBV11-1	TRBD1	TRBJ2-7	few	CASSSIGQGDEQYF	TGTGCCAGCAGCTCTATCGGACAGGGCGACGAGCAGTACTTC
14	TRBV20-1	NA	TRBJ1-1	many	CSARVMGRGTEAFF	TGCAGTGCTAGAGTTATGGGCAGGGGAACTGAAGCTTTCTTT
13	TRBV7-9	NA	TRBJ2-1	NA	CASSPLGRDEQFF	TGTGCCAGCAGCCCCCTGGGGCGCGATGAGCAGTTCTTC
19	TRBV15	TRBD1	TRBJ1-5	many	CATSRDRRGQGYGNQPQHF	TGTGCCACCAGCAGAGATCGTCGGGGACAGGGGTATGGCAATCAGCCCCAGCATTTT
14	TRBV9	NA	TRBJ2-1	few	CASSPTIGGGEQFF	TGTGCCAGCAGCCCAACCATCGGGGGCGGCGAGCAGTTCTTC
19	TRBV6-2/TRBV6-3	TRBD1	TRBJ2-1	few	CASSYWFVPSRDSNNEQFF	TGTGCCAGCAGTTACTGGTTTGTGCCGAGTAGGGACAGTAACAATGAGCAGTTCTTC
14	TRBV29-1	NA	TRBJ1-3	many	CSVEVRGSGNTIYF	TGCAGCGTTGAAGTTAGGGGATCTGGAAACACCATATATTTT
15	TRBV27	TRBD1	TRBJ1-4	few	CASSDPGQGDEKLFF	TGTGCCAGCAGTGACCCGGGACAGGGCGATGAAAAACTGTTTTTT
19	TRBV7-2	TRBD1	TRBJ2-1	few	CASSFAGTGTGSTYNEQFF	TGTGCCAGCAGCTTCGCCGGGACAGGGACGGGGTCCACCTACAATGAGCAGTTCTTC
11	TRBV7-9	NA	TRBJ2-2	few	CALGNTGELFF	TGTGCACTCGGGAACACCGGGGAGCTGTTTTTT
12	TRBV6-1	NA	TRBJ2-5	NA	CAGGHPQETQYF	TGTGCCGGGGGACACCCACAAGAGACCCAGTACTTC
15	TRBV7-2	NA	TRBJ1-2	NA	CASSHREVNIYGYTF	TGTGCCAGCAGCCACAGGGAGGTGAACATCTATGGCTACACCTTC
16	TRBV6-2/TRBV6-3	NA	TRBJ2-1	NA	CASSYSYRAPNNEQFF	TGTGCCAGCAGTTACTCTTACCGGGCACCGAACAATGAGCAGTTCTTC
14	TRBV20-1	TRBD1	TRBJ1-5	few	CSARRQGGGQPQHF	TGCAGTGCTAGAAGACAGGGGGGAGGTCAGCCCCAGCATTTT
15	TRBV30	NA	TRBJ2-1	NA	CAWSVLSSSYNEQFF	TGTGCCTGGAGTGTACTAAGTAGCTCCTACAATGAGCAGTTCTTC
15	TRBV28	TRBD2	TRBJ2-7	NA	CASNPSGGSSYEQYF	TGTGCCAGCAATCCATCGGGGGGGTCCTCCTACGAGCAGTACTTC
12	TRBV29-1	TRBD1	TRBJ2-7	NA	CSVRGLPGEQYF	TGCAGCGTTAGGGGGCTTCCAGGCGAGCAGTACTTC
14	TRBV7-2	NA	TRBJ2-1	few	CASSSWGRYNEQFF	TGTGCCAGCAGCTCCTGGGGGAGGTACAATGAGCAGTTCTTC
21	TRBV12-3/TRBV12-4	TRBD2	TRBJ2-5	NA	CASSLGYFRDYQGRKQETQYF	TGTGCCAGCAGTTTGGGATATTTTAGGGACTACCAAGGCCGAAAACAAGAGACCCAGTACTTC
15	TRBV4-3	NA	TRBJ2-7	NA	CASSQGTLGSYEQYF	TGCGCCAGCAGCCAAGGGACTTTGGGGTCCTACGAGCAGTACTTC
12	TRBV20-1	NA	TRBJ1-2	few	CSAAKTNYGYTF	TGCAGTGCCGCCAAAACTAACTATGGCTACACCTTC
17	TRBV7-2	NA	TRBJ2-3	NA	CASSLTFHGSGTDTQYF	TGTGCCAGCAGCTTAACCTTCCATGGATCTGGCACAGATACGCAGTATTTT
13	TRBV20-1	NA	TRBJ2-7	NA	CSVPGPYSYEQYF	TGCAGTGTCCCGGGTCCGTACTCCTACGAGCAGTACTTC
14	TRBV9	NA	TRBJ2-1	NA	CASSVSVTNNEQFF	TGTGCCAGCAGCGTATCTGTCACAAACAATGAGCAGTTCTTC
14	TRBV7-2	NA	TRBJ2-3	few	CASSLWKGTDTQYF	TGTGCCAGCAGCTTATGGAAGGGCACAGATACGCAGTATTTT